This T cell receptor beta chain is drawn from a study of human T cells and chemical hapten exposure. During construction of the library, unique molecular identifiers were attached to individual cDNA molecules for quantitative, reproducible TCR counting. In the source study's methods: Individual samples carried between about 23,224 and 690,600 TCRs, with some 100,000 as the median. TCRdb passed the 5' RACE reads through MiXCR, listing each CDR3 protein once. The V and J calls come from TCRdb's annotation, not from the publication. This sample has around 80,000 distinct CDR3 sequences, with around a sixth found just once. Whole blood that had not been fractionated was the source of extracted total RNA. CDR3 length equals 12 residues. Germline V gene lookup returns CDR1 WNHNN and CDR2 SYGVQD (reference sequence). V gave up 4 bases and J gave up 3 bases, with 5 bases separating them. This clonotype was counted between two and nine times. Antigen unknown.

Findings of the study overall: Following DPC sensitization, TCRs present above 1 in 1000 frequency showed no change.

The source of this sequence is a female donor in good health. The chain joins TRBV10-1 to TRBJ2-3; D call uncertain. CDR3 DNA sequence: TGCGCCAGCAGTGCGGGTACAGATACGCAGTATTTT. Its protein is CASSAGTDTQYF.